The 2 T cell receptor beta chains presented below share a single source sample, sequenced in a study of T-cell reconstitution after alpha-beta-depleted transplantation in children. It was with unique molecular identifiers that the TCRbeta library was prepared. In TCRdb, the PCR reads were re-called with MiXCR into one record per CDR3 protein. The table has 250,000 to 400,000 distinct CDR3 sequences, approximately 23% seen once. The sequenced sample was PBMCs, mostly from graft donor cells, obtained 180 days after TCRalphabeta/CD19-depleted stem cell transplant. These TCRs come from a male patient aged 10 to 17 who had a stem cell transplant for acute lymphoblastic leukemia, so the T cells may come from the graft donor.

J is TRBJ2-1 and V is TRBV25-1; 8 bases match TRBD2. Trimming cost V 11 bases and J 15 bases; bases outside gene matches: 12. This CDR3 spans 11 amino acids. The germline V gene has CDR1 MGHDK and CDR2 SYGVNS. DNA of the CDR3: TGTGCCGGCCCTTGTGGGACTAGACGGTTCTTC. Translated, it gives CAGPCGTRRFF. Full variable domain (remainder filled in from reference TRBV25-1 and TRBJ2-1): EADIYQTPRYLVIGTGKKITLECSQTMGHDKMYWYQQDPGMELHLIHYSYGVNSTEKGDLSSESTVSRIRTEHFPLTLESARPSHTSQYLCAGPCGTRRFFGPGTRLTVL.

This clonotype came up a few times. This chain links TRBV11-2 with TRBJ2-5, with no clear D. Between the trimmed V and J ends, which lost 1 base and 4 bases, there was a span of 10 bases. There are 14 residues in the CDR3. Germline V gene sequence: CDR1 SGHAT, CDR2 FQNNGV. The CDR3 loop is CASSLGLLRETQYF. The CDR3 DNA reads as TGTGCCAGCAGCTTAGGTTTATTGCGAGAGACCCAGTACTTC.